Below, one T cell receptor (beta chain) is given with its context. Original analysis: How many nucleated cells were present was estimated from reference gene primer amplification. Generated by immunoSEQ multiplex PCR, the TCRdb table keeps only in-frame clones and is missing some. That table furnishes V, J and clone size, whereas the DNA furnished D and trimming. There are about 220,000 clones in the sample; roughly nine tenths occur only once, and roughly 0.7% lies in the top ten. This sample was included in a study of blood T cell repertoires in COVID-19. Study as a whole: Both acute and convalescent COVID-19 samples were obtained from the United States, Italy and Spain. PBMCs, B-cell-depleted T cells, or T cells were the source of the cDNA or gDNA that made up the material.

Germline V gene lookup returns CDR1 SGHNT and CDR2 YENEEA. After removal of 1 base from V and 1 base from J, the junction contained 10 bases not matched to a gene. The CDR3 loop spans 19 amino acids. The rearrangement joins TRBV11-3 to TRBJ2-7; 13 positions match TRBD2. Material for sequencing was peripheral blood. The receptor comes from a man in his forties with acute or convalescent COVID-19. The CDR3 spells CASSLGYSGLAGESYEQYF. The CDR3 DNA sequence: TGTGCCAGCAGCTTAGGTTATTCTGGACTAGCGGGAGAGTCCTACGAGCAGTACTTC. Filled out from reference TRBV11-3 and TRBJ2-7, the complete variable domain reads EAGVVQSPRYKIIEKKQPVAFWCNPISGHNTLYWYLQNLGQGPELLIRYENEEAVDDSQLPKDRFSAERLKGVDSTLKIQPAELGDSAVYLCASSLGYSGLAGESYEQYFGPGTRLTVT.